Following are 21 T cell receptor beta chains from one sample sequenced in a study of cytomegalovirus exposure and HLA in healthy donors. Measured with immunoSEQ multiplex PCR; TCRdb has only the in-frame clones, and not every one. The repertoire consists of 150,000 or so clones, with about nine tenths occurring once and the leading ten covering about 2.5%. The sequenced sample consisted of PBMCs. The receptor set was obtained from a man aged 18 to 30 in good health and CMV-seropositive.

This chain connects TRBV11-2 to TRBJ1-5; D possibly corresponds to TRBD1 (5 bases). From germline, CDR1 is SGHAT and CDR2 FQNNGV. Deletions cut 5 bases from V and 3 bases from J, with 14 bases between. The CDR3 totals 15 residues. The CDR3 nucleotides are TGTGCCAGCAGCCCCGGTGGGGGGTTCAATCAGCCCCAGCATTTT. Amino acids: CASSPGGGFNQPQHF.

V and J are TRBV19 and TRBJ2-1; D not resolved. V was shortened by 5 bases and J by 0 bases, with 5 bases between the two germline ends. The CDR3 is 13 amino acids. Germline values: CDR1 LNHDA, CDR2 SQIVND (reference sequence). The CDR3 protein is CASSRSSYNEQFF. The CDR3, as DNA: TGTGCCAGTAGTCGGAGCTCCTACAATGAGCAGTTCTTC.

The chain combines TRBV7-2 with TRBJ2-5; D ambiguous. Germline V lookup: CDR1 SGHTA, CDR2 FQGNSA. This CDR3 is built from 12 residues. Trimming cost V 1 base and J 5 bases, with 5 bases left between them. As DNA, the CDR3 is TGTGCCAGCAGCTTAGTTCAGGAGACCCAGTACTTC. The encoded protein is CASSLVQETQYF. The entire variable domain, with the rest obtained from reference TRBV7-2 and TRBJ2-5, is as follows: GAGVSQSPSNKVTEKGKDVELRCDPISGHTALYWYRQSLGQGLEFLIYFQGNSAPDKSGLPSDRFSAERTGGSVSTLTIQRTQQEDSAVYLCASSLVQETQYFGPGTRLLVL.

The rearrangement links TRBV5-8 to TRBJ2-6; D is possibly TRBD1 (6 bases). The CDR3 sequence is 17 residues long. Trimming left V 6 bases short and J 0 bases short, with 16 bases between. Per germline, CDR1 SGHTS and CDR2 YDEGEE. CDR3 amino acids: CASTQGMIFSGANVLTF. In DNA form, the CDR3 reads TGTGCCAGCACCCAGGGGATGATTTTCTCTGGGGCCAACGTCCTGACTTTC. Variable domain in full (rest from reference TRBV5-8 and TRBJ2-6): EAGVTQSPTHLIKTRGQQATLRCSPISGHTSVYWYQQALGLGLQFLLWYDEGEERNRGNFPPRFSGRQFPNYSSELNVNALELEDSALYLCASTQGMIFSGANVLTFGAGSRLTVL.

V usage is TRBV29-1 and J usage is TRBJ2-7; 10 nucleotides match TRBD2. V lost 7 bases, J lost 1 base, and 7 bases stayed unmatched. The CDR3 contains 14 residues. Germline-derived CDR1 and CDR2 are SQVTM and ANQGSEA. DNA for the CDR3: TGCAGCGCAGTTACTAGCGGGAATTCCTACGAGCAGTACTTC. Translating it yields CSAVTSGNSYEQYF.

The chain links TRBV15 to TRBJ1-1; 9 positions agree with TRBD1. Trimming cost V 4 bases and J 4 bases; bases outside gene matches: 7. Germline lookup yields CDR1 LNHNV and CDR2 YYDKDF (reference sequence). This CDR3 comprises 15 residues. The CDR3 protein is CATSTYIQGATEAFF. The CDR3 bases are TGTGCCACCAGCACCTATATACAGGGGGCCACTGAAGCTTTCTTT.

This rearrangement joins TRBV7-9 to TRBJ2-7; 9 bases match TRBD1. V shed 10 bases and J 5 bases; nucleotides not matched to a gene: 12. Germline V gives CDR1 SEHNR, CDR2 FQNEAQ (reference sequence). CDR3 length equals 14 residues. The CDR3 DNA sequence: TGTGCCATCCCAAACAGGGGGCGCTTAAACGAGCAGTACTTC. It specifies CAIPNRGRLNEQYF.

The rearrangement links TRBV6-1 to TRBJ1-1; 10 positions agree with TRBD1. The CDR3 has 13 residues. V was clipped by 11 bases and J by 3 bases; unmatched bases: 6. Germline lookup yields CDR1 MNHNS and CDR2 SASEGT. The CDR3 DNA follows: TGTGCCGCCCGGGACAGGGGTTACACTGAAGCTTTCTTT. This codes for CAARDRGYTEAFF.

The genes are TRBV2 and TRBJ1-2, with D possibly matching TRBD1 (5 bases). The CDR3 has 13 residues. Trimming left V 6 bases short and J 1 base short, with 9 bases between. The germline CDR1 and CDR2 sequences are SNHLY and FYNNEI. The DNA for the CDR3 is TGTGCCAGCAGGCAAGGGGTTAACTATGGCTACACCTTC. The encoded protein is CASRQGVNYGYTF.

This clone appeared once. This rearrangement joins TRBV7-2 to TRBJ2-7; tentative D call: TRBD1 (6 bases). V was shortened by 3 bases and J by 2 bases, with 20 bases between the two germline ends. Germline loops: CDR1 SGHTA, CDR2 FQGNSA. The CDR3 length is 17 residues. The CDR3 sequence is CASSFTHSRGQTYEQYF. The CDR3 region has the DNA TGTGCCAGCAGCTTTACACATAGCAGGGGCCAGACCTACGAGCAGTACTTC.

The chain links TRBV6-5 to TRBJ2-5; 7 bases align to TRBD1. V gave up 7 bases and J gave up 3 bases; unmatched junction bases: 5. This CDR3 has 13 amino acids. The V gene's germline CDR1 is MNHEY and CDR2 SVGAGI. CDR3 amino acids: CASKGAGKETQYF. The CDR3 region has the DNA TGTGCCAGCAAGGGGGCAGGAAAAGAGACCCAGTACTTC.

The chain recombines TRBV15 with TRBJ2-2; 8 nucleotides align to TRBD1. CDR1 LNHNV and CDR2 YYDKDF come from the germline V gene (reference sequence). This CDR3 comprises 14 residues. With 6 bases clipped from V and 2 bases from J, the junction kept 2 bases outside the gene matches. The DNA for the CDR3 is TGTGCCACCAGGGACAGGGTCAACACCGGGGAGCTGTTTTTT. Residues: CATRDRVNTGELFF.

V usage is TRBV10-3 and J usage is TRBJ2-3; tentative D call: TRBD2 (7 bases). Germline loops: CDR1 ENHRY, CDR2 SYGVKD. This CDR3 comprises 16 residues. Trimming removed 3 bases from V and 2 bases from J, with 15 bases in between. This CDR3 reads CAISDRGGANTDTQYF. The CDR3 DNA reads as TGTGCCATCAGTGATAGGGGGGGTGCGAACACAGATACGCAGTATTTT.

This clone showed up just once. V and J are TRBV13 and TRBJ1-1, with D possibly TRBD1 on 5 matching bases. Per the germline V gene, CDR1 is PRHDT and CDR2 is FYEKMQ (reference sequence). V was clipped by 6 bases and J by 0 bases, with 23 bases between them. This CDR3 is 18 amino acids long. In DNA, the CDR3 is TGTGCCAGCAGAGCGAGGGAGGGGTCGAGTCACATGAACACTGAAGCTTTCTTT. It codes for CASRAREGSSHMNTEAFF.

This clone was counted only a few times. This chain uses TRBV4-1 with TRBJ2-7; 8 bases line up with TRBD2. Germline lookup yields CDR1 MGHRA and CDR2 YSYEKL. V lost 5 bases and J lost 2; bases outside the gene matches: 8. The CDR3 length is 15 residues. CDR3 sequence reads: CASSSLAGKAYEQYF. CDR3 DNA sequence: TGCGCCAGCAGCTCTCTAGCGGGCAAGGCCTACGAGCAGTACTTC.

The chain links TRBV6-6 to TRBJ2-5; 8 bases are shared with TRBD2. Germline V gene lookup returns CDR1 MNHNY and CDR2 SVGAGI (reference sequence). The CDR3 covers 15 residues. J lost 3 bases, V lost 6 bases, and 9 bases had no gene match. CDR3 in DNA: TGTGCCAGCAGATCACTAGCGGAGACAAAAGAGACCCAGTACTTC. This sequence encodes CASRSLAETKETQYF.

The chain is built from TRBV11-2 and TRBJ1-1; D gene unclear. V lost 5 bases, J lost 0 bases, and 10 bases lay in between. This CDR3 is built from 14 residues. CDR1 SGHAT and CDR2 FQNNGV come from the germline V gene. This chain's CDR3 is CASSPPAVNTEAFF. Written as DNA, the CDR3 is TGTGCCAGCAGCCCCCCGGCGGTGAACACTGAAGCTTTCTTT. The full variable domain, in which reference TRBV11-2 and TRBJ1-1 provide the parts outside the CDR3, is EAGVAQSPRYKIIEKRQSVAFWCNPISGHATLYWYQQILGQGPKLLIQFQNNGVVDDSQLPKDRFSAERLKGVDSTLKIQPAKLEDSAVYLCASSPPAVNTEAFFGQGTRLTVV.

The gene calls are TRBV4-2 and TRBJ1-4, with TRBD1 matching over 8 bases. Germline loops: CDR1 LGHNA, CDR2 YNFKEQ. The CDR3 totals 14 residues. Trimming cost V 4 bases and J 5 bases; bases outside gene matches: 3. The CDR3 DNA reads as TGTGCCAGCAGCCTGGACAGGGTGAATGAAAAACTGTTTTTT. Translation: CASSLDRVNEKLFF.

This clone was picked up one time. The chain carries TRBV7-2 and TRBJ1-2; 7 positions agree with TRBD1. The CDR3 covers 16 residues. Trimming at V came to 3 bases and at J to 8 bases, leaving 15 bases not matched to a gene. Germline V CDR1 and CDR2: SGHTA, FQGNSA. The CDR3 DNA reads TGTGCCAGCAGCTTGAGTTTCCGGACAGGCTATAAGGGCTACACCTTC. Translation gives CASSLSFRTGYKGYTF.

The gene calls are TRBV5-4 and TRBJ2-2; possibly TRBD2 for D (5 bases). The germline V gene encodes CDR1 SGHNT and CDR2 YYREEE (reference sequence). There are 16 residues in the CDR3. Trimming pared 0 bases from V and 2 bases from J, leaving 11 bases between. CDR3 nucleotide sequence: TGTGCCAGCAGCTTGGCCGGGCTAGCAAACACCGGGGAGCTGTTTTTT. It specifies CASSLAGLANTGELFF.

The chain employs TRBV7-3 and TRBJ2-1; 10 positions match TRBD1. Germline CDR1 reads SGHTA; CDR2 reads FQGTGA. The CDR3 contains 17 residues. V lost 5 bases and J lost 1; bases outside the gene matches: 8. The CDR3 spells CASSPGQGQVSYNEQFF. The CDR3, as DNA: TGTGCCAGCAGCCCGGGACAGGGGCAGGTATCCTACAATGAGCAGTTCTTC. Combining the CDR3 with reference TRBV7-3 and TRBJ2-1 gives the whole variable domain GAGVSQTPSNKVTEKGKYVELRCDPISGHTALYWYRQSLGQGPEFLIYFQGTGAADDSGLPNDRFFAVRPEGSVSTLKIQRTERGDSAVYLCASSPGQGQVSYNEQFFGPGTRLTVL.